The 14 T cell receptor beta chains listed next were all sequenced from one sample in a study of patients and donors after allogeneic stem cell transplantation. TCRdb recomputed calls from the RT-PCR reads with MiXCR, one row per CDR3 protein. The profile shows roughly 4,200 distinct CDR3 sequences, about 17% of them singletons. The sample taken for sequencing was blood, either unsorted or a sorted T cell fraction (not recorded which). The receptors shown here come from a human donor who was either an allogeneic HSCT recipient or a stem cell or donor lymphocyte infusion donor (not recorded which). It is not recorded whose cells these are; they may come from a transplant donor.

The rearrangement joins TRBV3-1 to TRBJ1-2, with 8 bases aligning to TRBD1. This CDR3 has 15 residues. After removal of 4 bases from V and 3 bases from J, the junction contained 7 bases not matched to a gene. Germline V lookup: CDR1 LGHDT, CDR2 YNNKEL (reference sequence). In DNA form, the CDR3 reads TGTGCCAGCAGCCGAGGACAGGGCGCTCACTATGGCTACACCTTC. It codes for CASSRGQGAHYGYTF.

V is TRBV11-2 and J is TRBJ2-5; 7 positions match TRBD1. The CDR3 totals 15 residues. V was clipped by 0 bases and J by 2 bases; unmatched bases: 3. Germline CDR1 SGHAT, CDR2 FQNNGV. CDR3 sequence (DNA): TGTGCCAGCAGCTTAGATCGGGGACAGCAAGAGACCCAGTACTTC. Translation gives CASSLDRGQQETQYF.

This clonotype was counted only a few times. For the CDR3, the DNA is TGCAGTGCTTTCGGGACATCCGGGGCCTATGGCTACACCTTC. Its translation is CSAFGTSGAYGYTF. The V and J genes are TRBV20-1 and TRBJ1-2, with a weak D call TRBD1 (6 bases). The germline V gene has CDR1 DFQATT and CDR2 SNEGSKA (reference sequence). The V and J ends lost 5 bases and 4 bases respectively, with 17 bases between them. The CDR3 is made up of 14 amino acids.

The gene calls are TRBV29-1 and TRBJ2-7; 12 nucleotides agree with TRBD2. There are 14 residues in the CDR3. Germline-derived CDR1 and CDR2 are SQVTM and ANQGSEA. The V and J ends lost 5 bases and 2 bases, in that order; junction bases with no gene match: 4. The CDR3 DNA sequence: TGCAGCGTTAGGTCTAGCGGGAGGGCCTACGAGCAGTACTTC. Translating it yields CSVRSSGRAYEQYF.

This clonotype was observed a few times. This rearrangement joins TRBV2 to TRBJ2-1; 7 bases agree with TRBD1. The junction had 2 bases not matched to a gene; V was cut back by 4 bases and J by 8 bases. The germline CDR1 and CDR2 sequences are SNHLY and FYNNEI. This CDR3 has 12 amino acids. The CDR3 nucleotides are TGTGCCAGCAGTGCGACAGGGTATGAGCAGTTCTTC. Translation: CASSATGYEQFF.

This clonotype was picked up a small number of times. This rearrangement joins TRBV9 to TRBJ2-7; no clear D gene. The CDR3 runs to 15 residues. Germline CDR1 reads SGDLS; CDR2 reads YYNGEE. The germline V and J ends were trimmed by 0 bases and 3 bases, with 13 bases remaining between them. CDR3: CASSVGITDFYEQYF. The CDR3 coding sequence is TGTGCCAGCAGCGTAGGGATAACAGACTTCTACGAGCAGTACTTC.

This chain uses TRBV6-5 with TRBJ1-6; D unclear. Germline loops: CDR1 MNHEY, CDR2 SVGAGI. V was trimmed by 0 bases and J by 0 bases, leaving 15 bases between them. The CDR3 is 19 amino acids. This chain's CDR3 is CASSYSVDFGASYNSPLHF. The CDR3 DNA follows: TGTGCCAGCAGTTACTCGGTAGACTTCGGCGCCTCCTATAATTCACCCCTCCACTTT.

Sample share makes this clonotype medium-sized. The CDR3 DNA follows: TGTGCCAGCAGCGGAGGGACAGGGAACACTGAAGCTTTCTTT. Translation: CASSGGTGNTEAFF. This chain links TRBV5-6 with TRBJ1-1; 8 nucleotides align to TRBD1. The CDR3 spans 14 residues. Germline lookup yields CDR1 SGHDT and CDR2 YYEEEE. After removal of 4 bases from V and 1 base from J, the junction contained 3 bases not matched to a gene. The variable domain in full, with the rest retrieved from reference TRBV5-6 and TRBJ1-1, is DAGVTQSPTHLIKTRGQQVTLRCSPKSGHDTVSWYQQALGQGPQFIFQYYEEEERQRGNFPDRFSGHQFPNYSSELNVNALLLGDSALYLCASSGGTGNTEAFFGQGTRLTVV.

The genes are TRBV3-1 and TRBJ1-2; D is unresolved. This CDR3 has 13 residues. Germline V gene data show CDR1 as LGHDT and CDR2 as YNNKEL (reference sequence). The germline V and J ends were trimmed by 6 bases and 8 bases, with 16 bases remaining between them. The CDR3 protein is CASSHSAIWGYTF. DNA of the CDR3: TGTGCCAGCAGTCACTCGGCTATTTGGGGCTACACCTTC.

This clonotype was found a few times. This chain links TRBV5-6 with TRBJ2-7, with 8 bases that match TRBD1. J lost 3 bases, V lost 2 bases, and 13 bases had no gene match. Germline V gene sequence: CDR1 SGHDT, CDR2 YYEEEE. This CDR3 is 17 amino acids long. This CDR3 reads CASSFPFGQGVRYEQYF. CDR3 DNA: TGTGCCAGCAGCTTCCCCTTCGGACAGGGAGTGCGCTACGAGCAGTACTTC.

This clonotype was detected only a few times. The rearrangement joins TRBV7-3 to TRBJ2-2; the D gene is possibly TRBD2 (6 bases). The V gene's germline CDR1 is SGHTA and CDR2 FQGTGA. The CDR3 spans 17 residues. Trimming shortened V by 5 bases and J by 3 bases, and 19 bases separated the two germline ends. CDR3 nucleotides: TGTGCCAGCAGCCCTACTAGCAACGGGCTTTACACCGGGGAGCTGTTTTTT. Translated: CASSPTSNGLYTGELFF.

This clonotype is labeled as medium-sized. This chain links TRBV15 with TRBJ1-4; no clear D. The CDR3 runs 16 residues. The V gene lost 0 bases and the J gene lost 0 bases, with 8 bases spanning the gap. The germline CDR1 and CDR2 sequences are LNHNV and YYDKDF (reference sequence). For the CDR3, the DNA is TGTGCCACCAGCAGAGATCCAGTAGCAACTAATGAAAAACTGTTTTTT. This codes for CATSRDPVATNEKLFF.

This clonotype was detected ten times or more. The chain recombines TRBV7-7 with TRBJ2-3; D is unclear. CDR3 length equals 13 residues. Germline assignment: CDR1 SSHAT and CDR2 FNYEAQ (reference sequence). The V end lost 0 bases, the J end lost 4 bases, and 5 bases lay between the germline ends. CDR3 protein: CASSLAKPDTQYF. The CDR3 bases are TGTGCCAGCAGCTTAGCAAAGCCAGATACGCAGTATTTT.

This clonotype is termed medium-sized. V gene TRBV6-6 combines with J gene TRBJ2-5; a possible D gene is TRBD2 (6 bases). Trimming shortened V by 2 bases and J by 4 bases, and 14 bases separated the two germline ends. This CDR3 spans 15 amino acids. Germline values: CDR1 MNHNY, CDR2 SVGAGI (reference sequence). The CDR3 region is CASSYRGSGGETQYF. In nucleotides, the CDR3 is TGTGCCAGCAGTTACAGGGGTAGCGGCGGAGAGACCCAGTACTTC.